This T cell receptor beta chain was identified during a study of blood T cell repertoires in COVID-19. Study-level background: Donors in the United States, Italy and Spain gave samples during acute or convalescent COVID-19. PBMCs, B-cell-depleted T cells, or T cells were the source of the cDNA or gDNA that made up the material.

In the authors' methods: Reference gene primer amplification yielded estimated nucleated cell counts. Clones were sequenced by immunoSEQ multiplex PCR, and TCRdb holds only the in-frame ones, with some missing. V and J calls and clone size are as listed in that table; D and trimming were resolved from the DNA. This sample has approximately 300,000 clones, with about 90% found just once. Germline V CDR1 and CDR2: MNHEY, SVGAGI. The V gene end was trimmed by 0 bases and the J gene end by 4 bases; junction bases not matched to a gene: 2. The CDR3 length is 15 residues. It was during active infection that Seattle patients were enrolled and then longitudinally followed.

The specimen sequenced was peripheral blood. This rearrangement joins TRBV6-5 to TRBJ1-4; 7 bases fit TRBD1. This TCR derives from a woman aged 25 to 39 with COVID-19, enrolled during active disease. The CDR3 DNA reads TGTGCCAGCAGTTACTCACAGGGGCTTAATGAAAAACTGTTTTTT. Residues: CASSYSQGLNEKLFF.